Presented here are 18 T cell receptor beta chains from one specimen sequenced in a study of tumor and adjacent non-tumor tissue in lung cancer. The library came from three nested PCR rounds adapted from ARM-PCR protocols. MiXCR was run by TCRdb on the multiplex PCR reads, yielding one entry per CDR3 protein. Of 100,000 to 120,000 distinct CDR3 sequences listed, approximately 84% are singletons. No cell sorting was done before RNA was extracted from the tissue. The specimen sequenced was lung tumor tissue. The source is a man between 65 and 79 years old with non-small cell lung cancer.

Comment on this clonotype: The junction does not match germline at one end; this may be a read error. The chain carries TRBV4-1 and TRBJ2-7; D not certain. Germline-derived CDR1 and CDR2 are MGHRA and YSYEKL. CDR3 length equals 14 residues. CDR3: CVSSPIGLFSEQYF. CDR3 DNA sequence: TGCGTCAGCAGCCCCATAGGTCTCTTTTCCGAGCAGTACTTC.

The count of this clonotype is one. It may be a read error: a sequence one base away is much more abundant. The genes are TRBV19 and TRBJ1-5; D is perhaps TRBD1 (6 bases). The CDR3 sequence is 14 residues long. Germline values: CDR1 LNHDA, CDR2 SQIVND (reference sequence). The CDR3 region has the DNA TGTGCCAGTAGTGACACAGGGATTGGTCAGCCCCTGCATTTT. It codes for CASSDTGIGQPLHF.

With regard to this clonotype: Sequence at one end of the junction differs from germline and may be a read error. This sequence joins TRBV11-3 and TRBJ2-7; no clear D gene. This CDR3 is 12 amino acids long. Germline values: CDR1 SGHNT, CDR2 YENEEA. For the CDR3, the DNA is TGTACCAGCAGTTTAGTTTTTTACGATCAGTACTTC. Encoded protein: CTSSLVFYDQYF.

Worth noting for this clonotype: This likely comes from a read error, as the CDR3 has no conserved phenylalanine or tryptophan at its end. The DNA is left out, because the CDR3 cannot be placed on it with certainty; the CDR3 is given as TCRdb lists it. This sequence joins TRBV6-5 and TRBJ2-7. Germline V CDR1 and CDR2: MNHEY, SVGAGI. The CDR3 spans 15 amino acids, including both terminal residues. The CDR3 is CAVGRRQAGSYEQYL.

With respect to this clonotype: A much larger clone sits a single nucleotide away, making a read error possible. The chain recombines TRBV18 with TRBJ2-5; 13 bases match TRBD2. This CDR3 contains 16 residues. Germline CDR1 is KGHSH and CDR2 is LQKENI. Written as DNA, the CDR3 is TGTGCCAGCTCACGACTAGCGGGGGGATCCCAAGAGACCCGGTACTTC. It codes for CASSRLAGGSQETRYF.

Concerning this clonotype itself: The CDR3 does not close with the conserved phenylalanine or tryptophan, likely indicating a read error. The chain employs TRBV11-3 and TRBJ1-4; D not certain. CDR3 size: 14 residues. Trimming removed 10 bases from V and 7 bases from J, with 19 bases in between. Germline V gives CDR1 SGHNT, CDR2 YENEEA. The CDR3 DNA sequence: TGTGCCATCAGTAGGGCAGTCTCTGGTGAAAAACTGTTTCTT. Its translation is CAISRAVSGEKLFL.

For this clonotype: An end of the junction does not agree with germline; a read error may underlie this. This rearrangement joins TRBV4-1 to TRBJ2-5; D is possibly TRBD1 (6 bases). The CDR3 is 14 amino acids. From germline, CDR1 is MGHRA and CDR2 YSYEKL. The CDR3 DNA is TGTGCCAAGAGCCAACAGTGGGGGCAAGAGACCCAATACTTC. Its translation is CAKSQQWGQETQYF.

This chain links TRBV11-2 with TRBJ2-1; D is possibly TRBD2 (6 bases). Per germline, CDR1 SGHAT and CDR2 FQNNGV. V gave up 6 bases and J gave up 8 bases, with 29 bases separating them. This CDR3 has 18 residues. The CDR3 region is CASSLHMRDWASYDEQFF. The CDR3 coding sequence is TGTGCCAGCAGTTTACATATGCGGGACTGGGCCTCCTATGATGAGCAGTTCTTC.

The table lists this clonotype with a count of one. The chain is built from TRBV6-1 and TRBJ2-5; 12 bases are a match to TRBD2. With V trimmed by 6 bases and J by 0 bases, 5 bases remained unmatched. The CDR3 is 16 residues long. From germline, CDR1 is MNHNS and CDR2 SASEGT. CDR3 residues: CASRLLAGGNQETQYF. The CDR3 DNA reads TGTGCCAGCAGGCTTCTAGCGGGGGGGAACCAAGAGACCCAGTACTTC.

In its sample, this clonotype is medium-sized (0.01 to 0.1%). The V call is TRBV5-4, the J call TRBJ2-3; the D is unclear. Germline loops: CDR1 SGHNT, CDR2 YYREEE (reference sequence). This CDR3 is built from 15 residues. V lost 4 bases, J lost 3 bases, and 15 bases lay in between. The CDR3 region is CASSLSQTQTDTQYF. The CDR3 DNA reads TGTGCCAGCAGCCTGTCCCAGACACAGACAGATACGCAGTATTTT.

To note about this clonotype: The junction departs from germline at one end; a sequencing error may be responsible. The chain employs TRBV11-2 and TRBJ2-1; D possibly matches TRBD1 or TRBD2 (7 bases each). Germline CDR1 is SGHAT and CDR2 is FQNNGV. The CDR3 has 14 residues. The CDR3 bases are TGTACCAGCAGCCAGGGGGGGGGAGGGGGTGAGCAGTTCTTC. Translation: CTSSQGGGGGEQFF. The full variable domain, rest sourced from reference TRBV11-2 and TRBJ2-1, is EAGVAQSPRYKIIEKRQSVAFWCNPISGHATLYWYQQILGQGPKLLIQFQNNGVVDDSQLPKDRFSAERLKGVDSTLKIQPAKLEDSAVYLCTSSQGGGGGEQFFGPGTRLTVL.

Concerning this clonotype itself: The CDR3 end shows no conserved phenylalanine or tryptophan, and so a read error is likely. This chain uses TRBV7-8 with TRBJ2-3; the match to TRBD2 covers 13 bases. Germline CDR1 and CDR2: SGHVS and FQNEAQ. V shed 5 bases and J 4 bases; nucleotides not matched to a gene: 12. The CDR3 extends over 18 amino acids. CDR3 residues: CASSLRTSGSTSADTQYS. The CDR3 coding sequence is TGTGCCAGCAGCCTACGGACTAGCGGGAGTACTAGCGCAGATACGCAGTATTCT.

With respect to this clonotype: The junction differs from germline at one of its ends, possibly a read error. The chain carries TRBV10-2 and TRBJ1-1; D remains unclear. Germline lookup yields CDR1 WSHSY and CDR2 SAAADI. The CDR3 is 12 amino acids. The chain's CDR3 is CASRDMGAEAFF. CDR3 in DNA: TGTGCCAGCAGAGACATGGGCGCTGAAGCTTTCTTT.

Note on this clonotype: Mismatch with germline at one junction end may stem from a read error. V gene TRBV29-1 combines with J gene TRBJ2-5; the D gene could be TRBD1 or TRBD2 (5 bases each). The germline V gene encodes CDR1 SQVTM and CDR2 ANQGSEA. CDR3 length: 12 residues. This CDR3 is CNAEGDGETHCF. The CDR3 DNA sequence: TGCAACGCGGAAGGGGACGGGGAGACCCACTGCTTC.

The J gene is TRBJ1-1, the V gene TRBV6-1; no clear D gene. Germline-derived CDR1 and CDR2 are MNHNS and SASEGT. With 5 bases removed from V and 1 base from J, the gap between germline ends came to 14 bases. The CDR3 extends over 15 amino acids. The CDR3 region has the DNA TGTGCCAGCAGTAAAATCAGCCTGACGAACACTGAAGCTTTCTTT. It translates to CASSKISLTNTEAFF.

This clonotype ranks as medium-sized. The rearrangement links TRBV11-3 to TRBJ1-1; D is ambiguous. V shed 2 bases and J shed 0 bases, with 7 bases lying between them. From germline, CDR1 is SGHNT and CDR2 YENEEA. The CDR3 contains 14 residues. CDR3 nucleotides: TGTGCCAGCAGCTTACGCATGATGAACACTGAAGCTTTCTTT. This translates into CASSLRMMNTEAFF.

The gene calls are TRBV7-8 and TRBJ2-5, with TRBD2 as a possible D gene (6 bases). CDR1 and CDR2 from the germline V gene are SGHVS and FQNEAQ. The CDR3 is made up of 15 amino acids. V lost 5 bases and J 2 bases, leaving 15 bases between the germline ends. The chain's CDR3 is CASSIFGTGQETQYF. DNA of the CDR3: TGTGCCAGCAGCATCTTCGGGACTGGACAAGAGACCCAGTACTTC.

Concerning this clonotype itself: A junction boundary mismatches the germline segment, possibly from a read error. V usage is TRBV4-1 and J usage is TRBJ1-5; D call uncertain. Germline CDR1 reads MGHRA; CDR2 reads YSYEKL. The CDR3 sequence is 17 residues long. The CDR3: CSSSQSGSIYSNQPQHF. The CDR3, as DNA: TGCTCCAGCAGCCAGAGTGGCAGCATTTATAGCAATCAGCCCCAGCATTTT.